This T cell receptor beta chain is drawn from a study of blood T cell repertoires in COVID-19. Study-wide context: COVID-19 samples from acute and convalescent phases originated in the United States, Italy and Spain. The analysed material was cDNA or gDNA that came from T cells, B-cell-depleted T cells, or PBMCs.

This clone was recorded a few times. Original processing methods: Cell counts per sample came from amplifying reference gene primers. The method was immunoSEQ multiplex PCR; TCRdb's version includes in-frame clones alone and lacks a portion of them. Clone size and the V and J calls come from that table; the DNA yielded D and trimming. The repertoire holds around 100,000 clones, with about 91% as singletons. Sequenced input: peripheral blood. The clonotype comes from a man aged 45-65 years with acute or convalescent COVID-19.

CDR3 in DNA: TGCGCCAGCAGCCCTATAGCGGGGGGGCCGATGAATGAGCAGTTCTTC. Protein: CASSPIAGGPMNEQFF. The chain recombines TRBV5-1 with TRBJ2-1; 11 bases agree with TRBD2. V lost 4 bases to trimming and J lost 7 bases; unmatched junction nucleotides: 10. The germline CDR1 and CDR2 sequences are SGHRS and YFSETQ. CDR3 length: 16 residues.